This T cell receptor beta chain was recorded in a study of cytomegalovirus exposure and HLA in healthy donors. Across the whole study: Around 200 million T cells yielded 90 million to 130 million unique TCR beta sequences, as an earlier analysis found.

Germline V gene data show CDR1 as SGDLS and CDR2 as YYNGEE. CDR3 length equals 13 residues. Trimming cost V 0 bases and J 15 bases; bases outside gene matches: 7. As to this clone: The antigen remains undetermined.

A multiplex PCR was run with 60 Vbeta primers and 13 Jbeta primers. Measured with immunoSEQ multiplex PCR; TCRdb has only the in-frame clones, and not every one. In the table there are 150,000 to 200,000 clones, around 80% of which are singletons. Study outcomes and limitations: The study put 160 or so TCR beta chains on its list as cytomegalovirus-associated.

This receptor was identified in a woman aged 40 to 50 in good health and CMV-seronegative. The chain has TRBV9 and TRBJ2-4, with 9 bases that match TRBD2. The sample consisted of PBMCs. The chain's CDR3 is CASSVAGGGATYF. The CDR3 region has the DNA TGTGCCAGCAGCGTAGCCGGCGGGGGGGCCACGTACTTC.